The 21 T cell receptor beta chains below all came from one sample that was sequenced in a study of OX40 agonist ivuxolimab in advanced cancers. Data came from immunoSEQ multiplex PCR; TCRdb stores just in-frame clones and leaves some out. The sample shows more than 50,000 clones, 80% to 95% of them seen only once. This specimen was CD4+ or CD8+ T cells sorted from blood, taken in a trial of the OX40 agonist ivuxolimab. These receptors originate from an adult with an advanced solid tumor such as melanoma, head and neck, liver or kidney cancer.

This chain connects TRBV7-9 to TRBJ2-7, with TRBD1 identical over 7 bases. Germline-derived CDR1 and CDR2 are SEHNR and FQNEAQ (reference sequence). The CDR3 contains 13 residues. Trimming took 3 bases from V and 4 from J; bases not matched to a gene: 3. In DNA, the CDR3 is TGTGCCAGCAGCTTTAAGACAGGGTACGAGCAGTACTTC. The encoded protein is CASSFKTGYEQYF.

V and J are TRBV30 and TRBJ1-5, with D perhaps TRBD1 (6 bases). The CDR3 extends over 13 amino acids. Germline V CDR1 and CDR2: GTSNPN, SVGIG (reference sequence). With 0 bases removed from V and 4 bases from J, the gap between germline ends came to 7 bases. CDR3 DNA: TGTGCCTGGAGTGTTCAGGGGAATCAGCCCCAGCATTTT. Residues: CAWSVQGNQPQHF.

In its sample, this clone was seen once. The genes are TRBV6-5 and TRBJ1-2; 8 nucleotides line up with TRBD1. CDR1 is MNHEY and CDR2 is SVGAGI in the germline V gene. Unmatched junction bases numbered 3, after V lost 3 bases and J lost 6 bases. CDR3 length: 13 amino acids. The CDR3 nucleotides read TGTGCCAGCAGTTATTCAGGGGGCCATGGCTACACCTTC. Translated: CASSYSGGHGYTF.

The CDR3 bases are TGTGCCAGCAGCTTGGAAATTTACTCTGGAAACACCATATATTTT. This encodes CASSLEIYSGNTIYF. The gene calls are TRBV5-5 and TRBJ1-3, with D uncertain. CDR3 length: 15 amino acids. The germline gives CDR1 SGHKS, CDR2 YYEKEE (reference sequence). The V and J ends lost 0 bases and 0 bases respectively, with 7 bases between them.

The J gene is TRBJ1-4, the V gene TRBV10-2; TRBD1 might be the D (6 bases). V shed 7 bases and J shed 6 bases, with 9 bases lying between them. Germline CDR1 is WSHSY and CDR2 is SAAADI. The CDR3 has 12 residues. The CDR3 sequence is CASNAGDEKLFF. The CDR3 coding sequence is TGCGCCAGCAATGCAGGGGATGAAAAACTGTTTTTT.

The DNA of the CDR3 is TGTGCCAGCAGCTTAGGCGGGGGGGCTGGGGAGACCCAGTACTTC. It is translated as CASSLGGGAGETQYF. The chain links TRBV7-8 to TRBJ2-5; 9 bases line up with TRBD2. This CDR3 is built from 15 residues. Germline CDR1 is SGHVS and CDR2 is FQNEAQ. The J segment lost 5 bases and the V segment lost 1 base, leaving 5 bases of the junction unmatched.

In the case of this clone: This may come from a read error, since a much larger clone is one base off. The chain links TRBV27 to TRBJ1-4, with 10 bases lining up with TRBD1. Germline-derived CDR1 and CDR2 are MNHEY and SMNVEV (reference sequence). J lost 6 bases, V lost 5 bases, and 3 bases had no gene match. There are 14 residues in the CDR3. CDR3 protein: CASSAGTGDEKLFF. DNA of the CDR3: TGTGCCAGCAGTGCCGGGACAGGGGATGAAAAACTGTTTTTT.

This chain joins TRBV6-1 and TRBJ2-1; maybe TRBD1 (6 bases). V lost 3 bases, J lost 4 bases, and 10 bases lay in between. CDR3 size: 14 residues. Germline V CDR1 and CDR2: MNHNS, SASEGT. The CDR3 DNA reads TGTGCCAGCAGTGACGGGACACCGTACAATGAGCAGTTCTTC. Encoded protein: CASSDGTPYNEQFF.

V gene TRBV6-1 combines with J gene TRBJ1-3; no definite D call. Trimming left V 6 bases short and J 0 bases short, with 12 bases between. The V gene's germline CDR1 is MNHNS and CDR2 SASEGT. There are 15 residues in the CDR3. Here the CDR3 DNA reads TGTGCCAGCAGACACACTTATTCCTCTGGAAACACCATATATTTT. Protein: CASRHTYSSGNTIYF.

The chain links TRBV19 to TRBJ2-1, with D unresolved. The CDR3 sequence is 14 residues long. From germline, CDR1 is LNHDA and CDR2 SQIVND (reference sequence). V shed 5 bases and J shed 3 bases, with 11 bases lying between them. The CDR3, as DNA: TGTGCCAGTAGTCTCGGTAATGTCTACAATGAGCAGTTCTTC. Translating gives CASSLGNVYNEQFF.

The chain combines TRBV6-5 with TRBJ2-2, with TRBD1 identical over 8 bases. J lost 4 bases, V lost 5 bases, and 3 bases had no gene match. The CDR3 contains 14 residues. CDR1 is MNHEY, CDR2 SVGAGI, per germline. CDR3 DNA: TGTGCCAGCAGTCGGACAGGGTCCACCGGGGAGCTGTTTTTT. This sequence encodes CASSRTGSTGELFF.

The chain recombines TRBV5-8 with TRBJ2-1, with a tentative D call TRBD1 (6 bases). Germline CDR1 is SGHTS and CDR2 is YDEGEE. The CDR3 covers 15 residues. The V gene lost 5 bases and the J gene lost 2 bases, with 14 bases spanning the gap. Written as DNA, the CDR3 is TGTGCCAGCAGGCACAGGGAAGGGGCCTACAATGAGCAGTTCTTC. Translating it yields CASRHREGAYNEQFF.

The rearrangement uses TRBV21-1 and TRBJ1-2. TRBV21-1 is marked as a pseudogene. The CDR3 is made up of 14 amino acids. The CDR3, as DNA: TGTGCCAGCAGCAAAGAACGAGGAGACTATGGCTACACCTTC. Protein sequence: CASSKERGDYGYTF.

The chain has TRBV9 and TRBJ1-5, with D possibly being TRBD1 (5 bases). This CDR3 has 14 amino acids. The germline gives CDR1 SGDLS, CDR2 YYNGEE. Between the trimmed V and J ends, which lost 0 bases and 5 bases, there was a span of 9 bases. The CDR3 coding sequence is TGTGCCAGCAGCGTAGCCGGAGGGGATCAGCCCCAGCATTTT. It codes for CASSVAGGDQPQHF.

The V call is TRBV30, the J call TRBJ2-2, with D perhaps given as TRBD1 or TRBD2 (6 bases each). Germline loops: CDR1 GTSNPN, CDR2 SVGIG (reference sequence). The CDR3 spans 15 residues. V was clipped by 6 bases and J by 9 bases, with 23 bases between them. CDR3 sequence (DNA): TGTGCCTGCAAAGGAGGGGGGCCGATGATGTGGGAGCTGTTTTTT. Protein product: CACKGGGPMMWELFF.

Only a few counts were recorded for this clone. This sequence joins TRBV4-1 and TRBJ1-2, with 7 bases aligning to TRBD1. The length of the CDR3 is 14 residues. V shed 2 bases and J 4 bases; nucleotides not matched to a gene: 4. Germline CDR1 and CDR2: MGHRA and YSYEKL. The DNA of the CDR3 is TGCGCCAGCAGCCAACACCAGGGGGGCTATGGCTACACCTTC. Protein sequence: CASSQHQGGYGYTF.

The J gene is TRBJ2-3, the V gene TRBV14; D may match TRBD1 or TRBD2 (6 bases each). CDR1 is SGHDN and CDR2 is FVKESK in the germline V gene. This CDR3 region has 13 residues. V was shortened by 4 bases and J by 6 bases, with 11 bases between the two germline ends. In DNA form, the CDR3 reads TGTGCCAGCAGCCCCCTCGGGGGCGATACGCAGTATTTT. Translated, it gives CASSPLGGDTQYF.

The V gene is TRBV6-4, the J gene TRBJ2-1; 12 positions match TRBD2. The CDR3 consists of 14 residues. The trim removed 8 bases at V and 2 bases at J, leaving 1 base unmatched. Germline values: CDR1 MRHNA, CDR2 SNTAGT. CDR3 residues: CASASGGAYNEQFF. CDR3 in DNA: TGTGCCAGCGCTAGCGGGGGGGCCTACAATGAGCAGTTCTTC.

This chain joins TRBV15 and TRBJ1-3; D gene uncertain. V was pared by 4 bases and J by 0 bases, with 4 bases between. Germline CDR1 LNHNV, CDR2 YYDKDF (reference sequence). This CDR3 is built from 13 residues. CDR3 nucleotide sequence: TGTGCCACCAGCATGTACTCTGGAAACACCATATATTTT. Protein: CATSMYSGNTIYF.

V and J are TRBV28 and TRBJ1-5, with unresolved D. This CDR3 is 13 amino acids long. Trimming removed 6 bases at V and 5 bases at J, with 11 bases between. Germline V gene lookup returns CDR1 MDHEN and CDR2 SYDVKM. The CDR3, as DNA: TGTGCCAGCAGGCCCTTTGAGGATCAGCCCCAGCATTTT. It is translated as CASRPFEDQPQHF.

V is TRBV19 and J is TRBJ1-3; D is undetermined. The germline CDR1 and CDR2 sequences are LNHDA and SQIVND (reference sequence). The CDR3 consists of 14 residues. Deletions cut 3 bases from V and 4 bases from J, with 10 bases between. This chain's CDR3 is CASSILVGGNTIYF. The DNA of the CDR3 is TGTGCCAGTAGTATTTTGGTCGGAGGAAACACCATATATTTT.